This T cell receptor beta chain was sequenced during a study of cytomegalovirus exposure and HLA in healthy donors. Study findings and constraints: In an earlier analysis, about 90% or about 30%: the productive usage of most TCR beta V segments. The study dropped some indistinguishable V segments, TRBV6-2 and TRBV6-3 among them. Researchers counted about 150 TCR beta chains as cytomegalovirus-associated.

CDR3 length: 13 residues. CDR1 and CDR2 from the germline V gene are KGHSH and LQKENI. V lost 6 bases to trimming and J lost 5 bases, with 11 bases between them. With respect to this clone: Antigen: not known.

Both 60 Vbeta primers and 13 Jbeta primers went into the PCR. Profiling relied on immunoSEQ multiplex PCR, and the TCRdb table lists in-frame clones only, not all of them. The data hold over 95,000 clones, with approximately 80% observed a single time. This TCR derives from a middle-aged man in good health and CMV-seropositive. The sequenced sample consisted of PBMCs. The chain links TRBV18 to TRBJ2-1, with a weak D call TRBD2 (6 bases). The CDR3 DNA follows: TGTGCCAGCTCGCGGGACGGCAACAATGAGCAGTTCTTC. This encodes CASSRDGNNEQFF.